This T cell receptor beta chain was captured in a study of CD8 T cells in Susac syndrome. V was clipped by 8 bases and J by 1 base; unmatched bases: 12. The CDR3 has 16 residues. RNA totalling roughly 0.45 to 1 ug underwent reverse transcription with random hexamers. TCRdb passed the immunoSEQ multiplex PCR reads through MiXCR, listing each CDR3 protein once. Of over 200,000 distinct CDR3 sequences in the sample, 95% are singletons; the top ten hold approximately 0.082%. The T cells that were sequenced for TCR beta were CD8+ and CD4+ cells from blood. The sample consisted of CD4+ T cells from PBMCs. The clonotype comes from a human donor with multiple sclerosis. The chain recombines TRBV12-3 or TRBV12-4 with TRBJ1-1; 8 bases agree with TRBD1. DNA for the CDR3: TGTGCCAGCGGACGCCCCGGGACAGGCGAGAACACTGAAGCTTTCTTT. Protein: CASGRPGTGENTEAFF.